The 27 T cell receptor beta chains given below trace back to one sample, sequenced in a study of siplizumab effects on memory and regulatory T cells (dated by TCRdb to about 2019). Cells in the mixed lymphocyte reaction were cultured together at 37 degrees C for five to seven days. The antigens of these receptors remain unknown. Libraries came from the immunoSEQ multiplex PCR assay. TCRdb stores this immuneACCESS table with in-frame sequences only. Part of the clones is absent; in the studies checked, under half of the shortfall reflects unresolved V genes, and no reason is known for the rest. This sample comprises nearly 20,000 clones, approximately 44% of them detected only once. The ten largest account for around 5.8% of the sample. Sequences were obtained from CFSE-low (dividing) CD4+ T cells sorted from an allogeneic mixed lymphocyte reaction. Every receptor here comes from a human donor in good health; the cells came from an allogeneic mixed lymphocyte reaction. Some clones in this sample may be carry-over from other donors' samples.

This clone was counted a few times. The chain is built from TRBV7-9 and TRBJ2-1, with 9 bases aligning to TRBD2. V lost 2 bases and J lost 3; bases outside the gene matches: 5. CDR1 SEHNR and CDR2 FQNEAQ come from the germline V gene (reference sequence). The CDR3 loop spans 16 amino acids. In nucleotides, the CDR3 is TGTGCCAGCAGCTTATCCTTGACTAGCGGCTACAATGAGCAGTTCTTC. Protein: CASSLSLTSGYNEQFF.

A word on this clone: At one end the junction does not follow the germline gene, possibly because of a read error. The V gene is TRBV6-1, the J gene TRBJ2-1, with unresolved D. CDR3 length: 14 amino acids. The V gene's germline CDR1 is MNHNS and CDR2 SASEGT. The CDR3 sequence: CAGRLTSSYNEQFF. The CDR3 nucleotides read TGTGCCGGCAGGTTGACTTCGTCCTACAATGAGCAGTTCTTC.

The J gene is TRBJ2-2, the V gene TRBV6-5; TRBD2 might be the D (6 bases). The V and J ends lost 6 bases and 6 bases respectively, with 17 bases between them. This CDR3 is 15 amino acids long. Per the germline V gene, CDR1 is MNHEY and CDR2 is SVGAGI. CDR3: CASRLTSIVPGELFF. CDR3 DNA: TGTGCCAGCAGGCTGACTAGTATCGTTCCCGGGGAGCTGTTTTTT.

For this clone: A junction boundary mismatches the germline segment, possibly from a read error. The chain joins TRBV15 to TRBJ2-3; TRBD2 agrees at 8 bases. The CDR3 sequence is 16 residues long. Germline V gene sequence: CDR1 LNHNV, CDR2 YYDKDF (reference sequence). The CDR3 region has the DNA TGTGCCGCCAGCAGACGCGCCGGACTAGCCACAGATACGCAGTATTTT. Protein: CAASRRAGLATDTQYF.

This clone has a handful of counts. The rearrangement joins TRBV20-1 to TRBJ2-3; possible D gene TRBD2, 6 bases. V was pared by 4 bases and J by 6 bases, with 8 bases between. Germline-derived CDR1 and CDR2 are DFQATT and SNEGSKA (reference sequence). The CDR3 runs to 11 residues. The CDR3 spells CSAIRGDTQYF. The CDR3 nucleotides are TGCAGTGCTATCCGGGGGGATACGCAGTATTTT.

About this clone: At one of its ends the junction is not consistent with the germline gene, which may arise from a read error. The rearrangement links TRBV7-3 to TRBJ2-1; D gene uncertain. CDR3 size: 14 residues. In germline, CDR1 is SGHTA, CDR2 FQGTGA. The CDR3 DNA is TGTGCCAGCAGCGTAACGACTGGATACAATGAGCAGTTCTTC. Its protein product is CASSVTTGYNEQFF.

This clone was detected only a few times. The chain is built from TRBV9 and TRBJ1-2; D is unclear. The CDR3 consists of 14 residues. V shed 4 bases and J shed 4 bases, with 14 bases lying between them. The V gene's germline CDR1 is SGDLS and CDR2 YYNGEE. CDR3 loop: CASSPPPVSYGYTF. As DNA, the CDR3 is TGTGCCAGCAGCCCACCCCCGGTTTCCTATGGCTACACCTTC.

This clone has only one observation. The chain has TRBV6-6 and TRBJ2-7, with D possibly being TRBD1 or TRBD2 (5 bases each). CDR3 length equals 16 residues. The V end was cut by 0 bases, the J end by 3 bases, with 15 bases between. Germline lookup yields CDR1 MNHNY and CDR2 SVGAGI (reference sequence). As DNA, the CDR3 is TGTGCCAGCAGTTACTCCGGGACCCTTGGAGTCTACGAGCAGTACTTC. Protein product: CASSYSGTLGVYEQYF.

The CDR3 region is CASSWTANTEAFF. In nucleotides, the CDR3 is TGTGCCAGCAGCTGGACGGCGAACACTGAAGCTTTCTTT. V and J are TRBV13 and TRBJ1-1; D gene unclear. CDR3 length: 13 amino acids. V was clipped by 4 bases and J by 1 base, with 7 bases between them. Looked up from germline, CDR1 is PRHDT and CDR2 is FYEKMQ (reference sequence).

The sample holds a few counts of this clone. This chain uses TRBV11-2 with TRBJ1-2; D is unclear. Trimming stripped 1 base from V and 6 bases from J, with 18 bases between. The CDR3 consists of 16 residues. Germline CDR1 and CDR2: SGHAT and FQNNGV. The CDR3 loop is CASSLGVAGYRHGYTF. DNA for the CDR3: TGTGCCAGCAGCTTAGGCGTCGCGGGATATCGTCATGGCTACACCTTC. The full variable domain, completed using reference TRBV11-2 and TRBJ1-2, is EAGVAQSPRYKIIEKRQSVAFWCNPISGHATLYWYQQILGQGPKLLIQFQNNGVVDDSQLPKDRFSAERLKGVDSTLKIQPAKLEDSAVYLCASSLGVAGYRHGYTFGSGTRLTVV.

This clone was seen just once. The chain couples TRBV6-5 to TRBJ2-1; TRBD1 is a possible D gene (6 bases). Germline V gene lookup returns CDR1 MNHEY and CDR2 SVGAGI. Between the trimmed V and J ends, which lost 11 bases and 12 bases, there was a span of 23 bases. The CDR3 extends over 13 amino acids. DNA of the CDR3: TGTGCCTGCTCCGGGACATTAGGTATAGGGCAGTTCTTC. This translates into CACSGTLGIGQFF.

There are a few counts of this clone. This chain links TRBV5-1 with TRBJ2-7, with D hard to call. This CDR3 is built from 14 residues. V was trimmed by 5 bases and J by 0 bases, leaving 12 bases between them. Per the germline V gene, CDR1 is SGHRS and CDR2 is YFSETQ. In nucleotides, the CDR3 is TGCGCCAGCAGATTTTCCTCACCCTCCTACGAGCAGTACTTC. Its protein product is CASRFSSPSYEQYF.

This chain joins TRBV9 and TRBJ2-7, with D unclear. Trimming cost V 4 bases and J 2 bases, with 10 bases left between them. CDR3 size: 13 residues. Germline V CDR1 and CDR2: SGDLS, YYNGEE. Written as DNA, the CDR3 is TGTGCCAGCAGCCGAGGAGCTACCTACGAGCAGTACTTC. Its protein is CASSRGATYEQYF.

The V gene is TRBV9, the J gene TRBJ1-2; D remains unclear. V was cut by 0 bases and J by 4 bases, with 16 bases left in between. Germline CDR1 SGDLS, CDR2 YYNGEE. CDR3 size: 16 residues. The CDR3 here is CASSVASGPTLYGYTF. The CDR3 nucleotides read TGTGCCAGCAGCGTAGCTTCTGGGCCAACACTCTATGGCTACACCTTC.

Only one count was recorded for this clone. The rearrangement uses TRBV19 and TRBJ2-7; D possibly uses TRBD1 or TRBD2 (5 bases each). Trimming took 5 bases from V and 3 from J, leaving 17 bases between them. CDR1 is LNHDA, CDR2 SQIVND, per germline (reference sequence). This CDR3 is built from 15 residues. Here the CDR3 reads CASSSKWGSYYEQYF. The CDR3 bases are TGTGCCAGTAGTTCTAAGTGGGGGTCGTACTACGAGCAGTACTTC.

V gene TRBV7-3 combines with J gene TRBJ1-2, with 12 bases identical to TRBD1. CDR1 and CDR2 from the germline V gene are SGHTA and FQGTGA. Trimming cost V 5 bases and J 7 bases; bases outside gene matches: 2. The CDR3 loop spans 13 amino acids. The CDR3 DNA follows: TGTGCCAGCAGCGGGACAGGGGGCATTGGCTACACCTTC. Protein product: CASSGTGGIGYTF.

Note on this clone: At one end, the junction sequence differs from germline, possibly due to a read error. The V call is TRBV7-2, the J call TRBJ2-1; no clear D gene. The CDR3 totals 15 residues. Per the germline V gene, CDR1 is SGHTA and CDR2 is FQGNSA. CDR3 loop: CANSLNGWPYNEQFF. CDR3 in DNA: TGTGCCAACAGCTTAAACGGTTGGCCCTACAATGAGCAGTTCTTC.

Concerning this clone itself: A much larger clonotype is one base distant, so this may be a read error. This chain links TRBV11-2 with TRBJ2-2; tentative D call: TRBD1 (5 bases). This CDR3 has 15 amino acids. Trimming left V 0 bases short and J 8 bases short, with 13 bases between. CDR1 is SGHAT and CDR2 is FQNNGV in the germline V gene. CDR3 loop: CASSLDNRGSGELFF. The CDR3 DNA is TGTGCCAGCAGCTTAGATAATAGGGGATCTGGGGAGCTGTTTTTT. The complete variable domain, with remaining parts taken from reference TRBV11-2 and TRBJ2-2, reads EAGVAQSPRYKIIEKRQSVAFWCNPISGHATLYWYQQILGQGPKLLIQFQNNGVVDDSQLPKDRFSAERLKGVDSTLKIQPAKLEDSAVYLCASSLDNRGSGELFFGEGSRLTVL.

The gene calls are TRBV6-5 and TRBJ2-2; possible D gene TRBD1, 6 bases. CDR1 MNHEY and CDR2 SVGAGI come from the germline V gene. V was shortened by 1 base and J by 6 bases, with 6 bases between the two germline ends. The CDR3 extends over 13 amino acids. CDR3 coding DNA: TGTGCCAGCAGTTACTGGACAGCCGGGGAGCTGTTTTTT. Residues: CASSYWTAGELFF.

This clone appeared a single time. The CDR3 here is CASSLAGGPHTQYF. Written as DNA, the CDR3 is TGTGCCAGCAGCTTAGCGGGAGGGCCCCATACGCAGTATTTT. The chain has TRBV13 and TRBJ2-3, with 8 bases identical to TRBD2. J was trimmed by 7 bases and V by 1 base; bases with no gene match: 4. The CDR3 totals 14 residues. Germline V CDR1 and CDR2: PRHDT, FYEKMQ (reference sequence).

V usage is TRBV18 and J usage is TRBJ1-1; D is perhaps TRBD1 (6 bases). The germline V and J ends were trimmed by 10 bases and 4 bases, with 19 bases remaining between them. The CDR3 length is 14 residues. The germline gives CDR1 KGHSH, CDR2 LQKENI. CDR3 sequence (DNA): TGTGCCACCTCGCCACCCGGACAGAGCACTGAAGCTTTCTTT. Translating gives CATSPPGQSTEAFF.

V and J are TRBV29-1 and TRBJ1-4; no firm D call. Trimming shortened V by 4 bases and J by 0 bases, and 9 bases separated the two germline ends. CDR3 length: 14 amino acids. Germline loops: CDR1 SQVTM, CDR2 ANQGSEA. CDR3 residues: CSVGPTTTNEKLFF. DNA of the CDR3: TGCAGCGTTGGGCCCACCACAACTAATGAAAAACTGTTTTTT. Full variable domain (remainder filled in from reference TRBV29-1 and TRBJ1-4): SAVISQKPSRDICQRGTSLTIQCQVDSQVTMMFWYRQQPGQSLTLIATANQGSEATYESGFVIDKFPISRPNLTFSTLTVSNMSPEDSSIYLCSVGPTTTNEKLFFGSGTQLSVL.

CDR3 DNA sequence: TGTGCCAGCTCACCACTCACAACAGGGCCCGGAAACACCATATATTTT. The encoded protein is CASSPLTTGPGNTIYF. J is TRBJ1-3 and V is TRBV18, with D perhaps matching TRBD1 (6 bases). Germline V lookup: CDR1 KGHSH, CDR2 LQKENI. CDR3 size: 16 residues. V shed 1 base and J shed 4 bases, with 14 bases lying between them.

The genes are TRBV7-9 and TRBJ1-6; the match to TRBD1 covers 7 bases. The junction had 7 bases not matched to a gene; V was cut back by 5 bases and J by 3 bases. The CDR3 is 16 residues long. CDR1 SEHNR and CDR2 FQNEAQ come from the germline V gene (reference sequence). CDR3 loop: CASSVGQGGYNSPLHF. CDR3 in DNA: TGTGCCAGCAGCGTGGGGCAGGGGGGCTATAATTCACCCCTCCACTTT. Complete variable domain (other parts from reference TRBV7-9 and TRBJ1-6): DTGVSQNPRHKITKRGQNVTFRCDPISEHNRLYWYRQTLGQGPEFLTYFQNEAQLEKSRLLSDRFSAERPKGSFSTLEIQRTEQGDSAMYLCASSVGQGGYNSPLHFGNGTRLTVT.

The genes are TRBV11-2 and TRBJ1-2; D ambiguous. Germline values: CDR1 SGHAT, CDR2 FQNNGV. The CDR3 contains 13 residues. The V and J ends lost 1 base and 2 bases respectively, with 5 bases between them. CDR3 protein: CASSLVGNYGYTF. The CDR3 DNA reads TGTGCCAGCAGCTTAGTTGGGAACTATGGCTACACCTTC.

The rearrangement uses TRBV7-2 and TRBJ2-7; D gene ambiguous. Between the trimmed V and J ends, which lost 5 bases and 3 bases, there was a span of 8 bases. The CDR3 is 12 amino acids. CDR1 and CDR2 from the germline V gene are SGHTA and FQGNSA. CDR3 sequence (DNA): TGTGCCAGCAGCGTTGACGTCTACGAGCAGTACTTC. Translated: CASSVDVYEQYF.

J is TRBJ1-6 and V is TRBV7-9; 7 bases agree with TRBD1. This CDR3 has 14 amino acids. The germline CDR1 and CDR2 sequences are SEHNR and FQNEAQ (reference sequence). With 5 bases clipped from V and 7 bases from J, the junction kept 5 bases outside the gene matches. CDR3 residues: CASSKTGENSPLHF. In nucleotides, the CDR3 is TGTGCCAGCAGCAAAACAGGGGAAAATTCACCCCTCCACTTT.